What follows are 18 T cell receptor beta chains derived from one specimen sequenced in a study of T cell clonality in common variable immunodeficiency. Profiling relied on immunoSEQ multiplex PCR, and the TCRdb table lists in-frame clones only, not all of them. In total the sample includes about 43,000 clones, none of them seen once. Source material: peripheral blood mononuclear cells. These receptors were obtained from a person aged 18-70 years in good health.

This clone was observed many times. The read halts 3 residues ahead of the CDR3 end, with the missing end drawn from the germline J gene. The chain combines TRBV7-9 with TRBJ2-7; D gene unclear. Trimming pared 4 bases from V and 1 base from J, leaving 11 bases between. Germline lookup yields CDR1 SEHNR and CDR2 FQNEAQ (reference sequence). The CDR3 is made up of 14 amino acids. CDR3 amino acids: CASSSLGFSYEQYF. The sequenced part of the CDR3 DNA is TGTGCCAGCAGCTCCCTCGGTTTTTCCTACGAG.

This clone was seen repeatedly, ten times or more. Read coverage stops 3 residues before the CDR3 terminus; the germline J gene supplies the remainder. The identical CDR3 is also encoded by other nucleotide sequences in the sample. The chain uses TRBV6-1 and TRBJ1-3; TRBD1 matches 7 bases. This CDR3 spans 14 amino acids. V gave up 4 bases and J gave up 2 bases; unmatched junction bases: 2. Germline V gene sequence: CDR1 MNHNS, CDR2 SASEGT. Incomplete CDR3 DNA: TGTGCCAGCAGTGGAGGACAGGCTGGAAACACC. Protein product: CASSGGQAGNT. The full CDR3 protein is CASSGGQAGNTIYF.

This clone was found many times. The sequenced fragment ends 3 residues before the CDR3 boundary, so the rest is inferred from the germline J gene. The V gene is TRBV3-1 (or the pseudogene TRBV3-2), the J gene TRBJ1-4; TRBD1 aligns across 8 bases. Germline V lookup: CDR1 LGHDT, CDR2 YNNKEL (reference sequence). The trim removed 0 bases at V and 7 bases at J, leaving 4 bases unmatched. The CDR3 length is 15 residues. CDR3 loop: CASSQETTGGEKLFF. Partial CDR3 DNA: TGTGCCAGCAGCCAAGAAACAACAGGGGGTGAAAAA.

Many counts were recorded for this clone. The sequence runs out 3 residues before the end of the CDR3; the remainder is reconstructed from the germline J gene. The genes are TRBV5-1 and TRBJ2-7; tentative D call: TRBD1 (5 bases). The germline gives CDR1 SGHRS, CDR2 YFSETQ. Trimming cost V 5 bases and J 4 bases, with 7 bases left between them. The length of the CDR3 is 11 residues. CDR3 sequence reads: CASRGAYEQYF. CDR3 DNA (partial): TGCGCCAGCAGAGGGGCATACGAG. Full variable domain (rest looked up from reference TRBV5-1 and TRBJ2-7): KAGVTQTPRYLIKTRGQQVTLSCSPISGHRSVSWYQQTPGQGLQFLFEYFSETQRNKGNFPGRFSGRQFSNSRSEMNVSTLELGDSALYLCASRGAYEQYFGPGTRLTVT.

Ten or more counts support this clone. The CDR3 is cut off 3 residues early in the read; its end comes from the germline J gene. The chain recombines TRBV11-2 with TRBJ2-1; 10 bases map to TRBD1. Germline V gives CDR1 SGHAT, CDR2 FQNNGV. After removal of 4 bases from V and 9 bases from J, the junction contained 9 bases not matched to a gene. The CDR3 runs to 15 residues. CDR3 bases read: TGTGCCAGCAGCTCAACGCCGGGACAGGGGTCTGAG. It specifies CASSSTPGQGSE. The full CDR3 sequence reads CASSSTPGQGSEQFF.

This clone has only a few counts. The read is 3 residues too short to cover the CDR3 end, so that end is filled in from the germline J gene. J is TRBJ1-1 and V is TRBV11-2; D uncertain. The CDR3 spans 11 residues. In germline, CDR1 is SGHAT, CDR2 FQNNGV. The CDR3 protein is CASSLQFQAFF. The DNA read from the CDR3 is TGTGCCAGCAGCCTACAGTTCCAA.

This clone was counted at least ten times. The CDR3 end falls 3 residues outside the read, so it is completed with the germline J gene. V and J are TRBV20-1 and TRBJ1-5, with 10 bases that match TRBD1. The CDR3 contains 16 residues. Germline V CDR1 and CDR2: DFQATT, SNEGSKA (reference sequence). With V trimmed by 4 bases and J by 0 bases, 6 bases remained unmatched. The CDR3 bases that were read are TGCAGTGCTATCGTCGGGACAGGGGCTAGCAATCAGCCC. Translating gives CSAIVGTGASNQP. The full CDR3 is CSAIVGTGASNQPQHF.

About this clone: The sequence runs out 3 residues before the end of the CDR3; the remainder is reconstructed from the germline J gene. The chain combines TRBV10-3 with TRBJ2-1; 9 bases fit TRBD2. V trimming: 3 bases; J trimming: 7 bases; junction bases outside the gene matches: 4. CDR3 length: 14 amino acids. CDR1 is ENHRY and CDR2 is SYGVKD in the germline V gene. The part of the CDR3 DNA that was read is TGTGCCATCAGTGATAGCGGGAGATCGAATGAG. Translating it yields CAISDSGRSNE. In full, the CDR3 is CAISDSGRSNEQFF.

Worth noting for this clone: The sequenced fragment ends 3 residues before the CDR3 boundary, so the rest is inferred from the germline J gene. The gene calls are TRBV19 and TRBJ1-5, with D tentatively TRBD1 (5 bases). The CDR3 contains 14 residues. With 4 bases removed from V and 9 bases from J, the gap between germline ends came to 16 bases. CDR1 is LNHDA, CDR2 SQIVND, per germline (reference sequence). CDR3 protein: CASSTTNAQGPQHF. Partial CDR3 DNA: TGTGCCAGTAGTACTACCAATGCTCAGGGGCCC. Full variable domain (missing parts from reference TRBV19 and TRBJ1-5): DGGITQSPKYLFRKEGQNVTLSCEQNLNHDAMYWYRQDPGQGLRLIYYSQIVNDFQKGDIAEGYSVSREKKESFPLTVTSAQKNPTAFYLCASSTTNAQGPQHFGDGTRLSIL.

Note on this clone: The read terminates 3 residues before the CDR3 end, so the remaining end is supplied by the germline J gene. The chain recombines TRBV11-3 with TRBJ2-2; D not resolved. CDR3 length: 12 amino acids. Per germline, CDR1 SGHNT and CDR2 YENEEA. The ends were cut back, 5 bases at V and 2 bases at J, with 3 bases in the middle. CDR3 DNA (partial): TGTGCCAGCAGCCTTAACACCGGGGAG. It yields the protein CASSLNTGE. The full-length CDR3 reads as CASSLNTGELFF. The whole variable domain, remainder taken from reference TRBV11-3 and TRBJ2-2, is EAGVVQSPRYKIIEKKQPVAFWCNPISGHNTLYWYLQNLGQGPELLIRYENEEAVDDSQLPKDRFSAERLKGVDSTLKIQPAELGDSAVYLCASSLNTGELFFGEGSRLTVL.

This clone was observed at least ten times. CDR3: CASSAGLLYNEQFF. The part of the CDR3 DNA that was read is TGTGCCAGCAGCGCAGGCCTCCTCTACAATGAG. The rearrangement links TRBV9 to TRBJ2-1; D gene ambiguous. The read terminates 3 residues before the CDR3 end, so the remaining end is supplied by the germline J gene. The V gene lost 3 bases and the J gene lost 3 bases, with 10 bases spanning the gap. The CDR3 spans 14 residues. Germline-derived CDR1 and CDR2 are SGDLS and YYNGEE.

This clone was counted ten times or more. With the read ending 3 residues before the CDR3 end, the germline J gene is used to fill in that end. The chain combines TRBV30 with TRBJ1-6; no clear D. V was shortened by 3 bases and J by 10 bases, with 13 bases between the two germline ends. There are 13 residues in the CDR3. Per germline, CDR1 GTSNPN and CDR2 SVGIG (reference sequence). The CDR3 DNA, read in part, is TGTGCCTGGAGGTCTGAGGTTGGCTCACCC. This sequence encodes CAWRSEVGSP. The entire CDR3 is CAWRSEVGSPLHF. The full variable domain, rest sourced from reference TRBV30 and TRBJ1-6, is SQTIHQWPATLVQPVGSPLSLECTVEGTSNPNLYWYRQAAGRGLQLLFYSVGIGQISSEVPQNLSASRPQDRQFILSSKKLLLSDSGFYLCAWRSEVGSPLHFGNGTRLTVT.

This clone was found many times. CDR3 protein: CARSLPRRSGYSGELFF. The part of the CDR3 DNA that was read is TGTGCCAGAAGTTTGCCTCGGCGGTCAGGGTATTCCGGGGAG. This chain joins TRBV5-3 and TRBJ2-2, with D possibly matching TRBD1 (5 bases). The observed sequence ends 3 residues before the CDR3 terminus, with the missing tail filled in from the germline J gene. TRBV5-3 is filed as an ORF, its function uncertain. V was pared by 5 bases and J by 6 bases, with 23 bases between. This CDR3 is 17 amino acids long.

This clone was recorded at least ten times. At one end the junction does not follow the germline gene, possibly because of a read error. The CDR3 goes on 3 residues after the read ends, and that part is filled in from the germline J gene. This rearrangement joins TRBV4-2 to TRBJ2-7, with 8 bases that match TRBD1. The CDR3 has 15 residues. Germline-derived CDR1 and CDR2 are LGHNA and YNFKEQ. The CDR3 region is CASSQDNRGRGEQYF. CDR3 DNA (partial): TGCGCCAGCAGCCAAGATAACAGGGGGAGAGGCGAG.

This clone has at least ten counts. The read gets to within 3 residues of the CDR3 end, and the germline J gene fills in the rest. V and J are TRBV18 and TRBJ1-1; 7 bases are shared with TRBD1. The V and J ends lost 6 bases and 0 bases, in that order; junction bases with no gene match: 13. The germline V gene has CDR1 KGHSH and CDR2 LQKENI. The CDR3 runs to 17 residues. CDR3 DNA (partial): TGTGCCAGCTCGACCCGGATAAGACAGGGCGTGAACACTGAA. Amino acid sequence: CASSTRIRQGVNTE. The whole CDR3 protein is CASSTRIRQGVNTEAFF.

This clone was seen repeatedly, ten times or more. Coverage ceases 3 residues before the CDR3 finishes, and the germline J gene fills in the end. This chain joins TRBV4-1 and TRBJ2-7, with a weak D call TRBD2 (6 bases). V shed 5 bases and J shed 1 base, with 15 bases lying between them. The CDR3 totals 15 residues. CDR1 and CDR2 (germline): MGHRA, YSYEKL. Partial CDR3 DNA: TGCGCCAGCAGCTCGACTCCCGGGACTTCCTACGAG. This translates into CASSSTPGTSYE. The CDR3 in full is CASSSTPGTSYEQYF.

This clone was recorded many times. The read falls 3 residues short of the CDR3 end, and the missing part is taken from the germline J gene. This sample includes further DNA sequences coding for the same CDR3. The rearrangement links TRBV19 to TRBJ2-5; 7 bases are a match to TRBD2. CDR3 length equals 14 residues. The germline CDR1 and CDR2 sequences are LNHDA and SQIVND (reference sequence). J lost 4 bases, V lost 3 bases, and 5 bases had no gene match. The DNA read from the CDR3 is TGTGCCAGTAGTATGGGATTAGCGGGAGAGACC. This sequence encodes CASSMGLAGET. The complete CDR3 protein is CASSMGLAGETQYF.

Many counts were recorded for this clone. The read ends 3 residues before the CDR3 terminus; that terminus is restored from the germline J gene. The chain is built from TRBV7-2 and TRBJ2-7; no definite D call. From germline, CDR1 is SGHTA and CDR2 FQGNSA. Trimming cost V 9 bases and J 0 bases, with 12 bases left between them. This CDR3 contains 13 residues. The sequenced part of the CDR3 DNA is TGTGCCAGTAGTTTGATAAGCTCCTACGAG. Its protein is CASSLISSYE. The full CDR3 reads CASSLISSYEQYF. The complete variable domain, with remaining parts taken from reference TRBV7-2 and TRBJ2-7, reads GAGVSQSPSNKVTEKGKDVELRCDPISGHTALYWYRQSLGQGLEFLIYFQGNSAPDKSGLPSDRFSAERTGGSVSTLTIQRTQQEDSAVYLCASSLISSYEQYFGPGTRLTVT.